The T cell receptor (beta chain) under discussion was sequenced for a study of CD4 and CD8 cells across lung adenocarcinoma regions. CDR1 MNHEY and CDR2 SMNVEV come from the germline V gene (reference sequence). The CDR3 has 13 amino acids. TCRdb redid the calling of the PCR reads with MiXCR, one entry per CDR3 protein. The repertoire holds thousands of distinct CDR3 sequences, with roughly 51% as singletons. Sequenced input: CD4+ T cells from the margin of a lung tumor. The gene calls are TRBV27 and TRBJ2-5; TRBD2 is a possible D gene (6 bases). The better agreement between TRBJ2-7 and the DNA end casts doubt on the J call. The clonotype comes from a female donor with lung adenocarcinoma. The CD4 and CD8 labels of this study may be unreliable. DNA for the CDR3: TGTGCCAGCATGGGCGGGGCATCCTACGAGCAGTACTTC. It encodes CASMGGASYEQYF.